Reported below is one TCR beta chain. The antigen remains undetermined. Profiling relied on immunoSEQ multiplex PCR, and the TCRdb table lists in-frame clones only, not all of them. The profile shows 76,000 or so clones, approximately 78% of them singletons. Trimming removed 4 bases from V and 4 bases from J; junction bases left unmatched: 2. Germline CDR1 and CDR2: SGHRS and YFSETQ. There are 14 residues in the CDR3. The data stem from a study of PD-1 blockade in mismatch repair-deficient tumors. Study information: All were previously treated, progressing patients with about 11 mismatch repair-deficient cancer types. The study's findings and limits: Tumor-resident clones, often undetectable pretreatment in blood, expanded then contracted after pembrolizumab.

Every patient had mismatch repair deficiency by PCR or immunohistochemistry. TCR sequencing covered three patients who responded to pembrolizumab. The gene calls are TRBV5-1 and TRBJ2-5, with 12 bases aligning to TRBD2. Specimen: peripheral blood, collected 44 weeks after starting pembrolizumab. The sequence derives from an adult with mismatch repair-deficient cancer. CDR3 sequence reads: CASSQTSGRETQYF. CDR3 in DNA: TGCGCCAGCAGCCAGACTAGCGGGAGAGAGACCCAGTACTTC.